What follows are 22 T cell receptor beta chains derived from one specimen sequenced in a study of a mutant IDH1 vaccine in newly diagnosed glioma. Method: immunoSEQ multiplex PCR; TCRdb's copy keeps in-frame clones and lacks some. Seen here are 35,000 to 45,000 clones, approximately 90% observed once, and the top ten hold about 2.6%. The antigens for these receptors are not known. Described time point: week 5, during vaccination. With topical imiquimod, each dose of the vaccine consisted of 300 ug of mutant IDH1 20-mer peptide. The sequenced sample was PBMCs, obtained from a glioma patient whose treatment included an IDH1 peptide vaccine. The receptors stem from a middle-aged man with glioma.

As concerns this clone: The CDR3 end shows no conserved phenylalanine or tryptophan, and so a read error is likely. It is unclear where the CDR3 begins or ends on the DNA, so no DNA is shown, and the CDR3 is as TCRdb lists it. The genes are TRBV6-6 and TRBJ2-3; the D segment call TRBD2 is taken from the table without a DNA check. 13 amino acids form the CDR3, both terminal residues included. Germline CDR1 and CDR2: MNHNY and SVGAGI (reference sequence). The chain's CDR3 is CASSSPAGVEGLG.

This chain uses TRBV28 with TRBJ2-7; a possible D gene is TRBD1 (6 bases). Germline V gives CDR1 MDHEN, CDR2 SYDVKM. Trimming took off 6 bases at V and 5 bases at J, with 20 bases between the two ends. The CDR3 extends over 15 amino acids. CDR3 sequence reads: CASSSPQQGIHEQYF. In DNA, the CDR3 is TGTGCCAGCAGCTCCCCCCAACAGGGAATCCACGAGCAGTACTTC.

The DNA for the CDR3 is TGTGCCAGTAGTTCGGGGGGGCGTGGGACTGAAGCTTTCTTT. Protein: CASSSGGRGTEAFF. This chain joins TRBV19 and TRBJ1-1, with D possibly matching TRBD1 (6 bases). V gave up 5 bases and J gave up 5 bases, with 15 bases separating them. Germline-derived CDR1 and CDR2 are LNHDA and SQIVND (reference sequence). There are 14 residues in the CDR3.

The genes are TRBV5-4 and TRBJ2-7; D unresolved. Germline V CDR1 and CDR2: SGHNT, YYREEE (reference sequence). V dropped 0 bases and J dropped 4 bases, with 8 bases sitting between them. The CDR3 sequence is 13 residues long. The CDR3 DNA sequence: TGTGCCAGCAGCTTGGAAACAGCATACGAGCAGTACTTC. Its protein is CASSLETAYEQYF.

The genes are TRBV13 and TRBJ2-7; TRBD1 aligns across 12 bases. Germline CDR1 is PRHDT and CDR2 is FYEKMQ (reference sequence). The V segment lost 0 bases and the J segment 1 base; nucleotides outside the gene matches: 4. This CDR3 has 17 amino acids. The CDR3 DNA is TGTGCCAGCAGCTTAGGAAGGGACAGGGGGCCTTCCTACGAGCAGTACTTC. It specifies CASSLGRDRGPSYEQYF.

The rearrangement uses TRBV2 and TRBJ1-4; D not resolved. The V end lost 8 bases, the J end lost 5 bases, and 9 bases lay between the germline ends. This CDR3 contains 12 residues. The germline V gene encodes CDR1 SNHLY and CDR2 FYNNEI. CDR3 coding DNA: TGTGCCAGCGGCGGAGAGAATGAAAAACTGTTTTTT. The encoded protein is CASGGENEKLFF. The full variable domain, its missing parts supplied by reference TRBV2 and TRBJ1-4, is EPEVTQTPSHQVTQMGQEVILRCVPISNHLYFYWYRQILGQKVEFLVSFYNNEISEKSEIFDDQFSVERPDGSNFTLKIRSTKLEDSAMYFCASGGENEKLFFGSGTQLSVL.

The CDR3 DNA is TGCGCCAGCAGCGCTGGTCCCAGCCAACCAGATACGCAGTATTTT. Translated: CASSAGPSQPDTQYF. This chain links TRBV5-1 with TRBJ2-3; the D is unclear. The germline CDR1 and CDR2 sequences are SGHRS and YFSETQ. Trimming left V 4 bases short and J 4 bases short, with 16 bases between. The CDR3 has 15 amino acids.

The J gene is TRBJ1-1, the V gene TRBV5-8; D is undetermined. Germline-derived CDR1 and CDR2 are SGHTS and YDEGEE. Trimming shortened V by 7 bases and J by 0 bases, and 19 bases separated the two germline ends. This CDR3 is built from 16 residues. In DNA form, the CDR3 reads TGTGCCAGCGGATGGAACAGCGGAGTCCTGAACACTGAAGCTTTCTTT. Amino acids: CASGWNSGVLNTEAFF.

The gene calls are TRBV27 and TRBJ2-5; D uncertain. V was pared by 4 bases and J by 2 bases, with 11 bases between. Germline CDR1 is MNHEY and CDR2 is SMNVEV (reference sequence). This CDR3 contains 14 residues. The CDR3 bases are TGTGCCAGCAGTTCGCGTCTGGCTCAAGAGACCCAGTACTTC. This sequence encodes CASSSRLAQETQYF.

This rearrangement joins TRBV4-2 to TRBJ1-5, with unresolved D. The germline V gene encodes CDR1 LGHNA and CDR2 YNFKEQ. The CDR3 contains 14 residues. Trimming left V 0 bases short and J 4 bases short, with 7 bases between. The CDR3 reads CASSQEQLNQPQHF. DNA for the CDR3: TGTGCCAGCAGCCAAGAACAGCTAAATCAGCCCCAGCATTTT.

This clone showed up just once. The genes are TRBV28 and TRBJ1-5; D is possibly TRBD1 (6 bases). The germline V gene has CDR1 MDHEN and CDR2 SYDVKM. The V gene lost 10 bases and the J gene lost 3 bases, with 19 bases spanning the gap. This CDR3 comprises 15 residues. In DNA, the CDR3 is TGTGCCACCACTAAAAGGTACAGGGTCAATCAGCCCCAGCATTTT. As protein: CATTKRYRVNQPQHF.

A single count supports this clone. J is TRBJ1-5 and V is TRBV30; D is ambiguous. The germline V gene encodes CDR1 GTSNPN and CDR2 SVGIG (reference sequence). Trimming shortened V by 0 bases and J by 0 bases, and 6 bases separated the two germline ends. CDR3 size: 14 residues. CDR3 nucleotide sequence: TGTGCCTGGAGTGTTGATAGTAGCAATCAGCCCCAGCATTTT. Amino acids: CAWSVDSSNQPQHF.

This chain uses TRBV18 with TRBJ2-1, with 14 bases matching TRBD2. The CDR3 runs to 18 residues. V lost 0 bases to trimming and J lost 8 bases; unmatched junction nucleotides: 9. CDR1 and CDR2 (germline): KGHSH, LQKENI. For the CDR3, the DNA is TGTGCCAGCTCACCACCCCTGACTAGCGGGAGGGCAGCACATGAGCAGTTCTTC. This translates into CASSPPLTSGRAAHEQFF.

The chain employs TRBV7-8 and TRBJ2-3, with D possibly matching TRBD2 (5 bases). The CDR3 has 11 residues. The V end was cut by 5 bases, the J end by 7 bases, with 7 bases between. CDR1 SGHVS and CDR2 FQNEAQ come from the germline V gene. Written as DNA, the CDR3 is TGTGCCAGCAGCGCTAGCAATACGCAGTATTTT. Residues: CASSASNTQYF.

This clone has just a few counts. The chain recombines TRBV5-1 with TRBJ1-1; TRBD1 might be the D (6 bases). This CDR3 comprises 15 residues. The V end lost 0 bases, the J end lost 4 bases, and 13 bases lay between the germline ends. The germline CDR1 and CDR2 sequences are SGHRS and YFSETQ. The CDR3 sequence: CASSLDAGAGTEAFF. DNA for the CDR3: TGCGCCAGCAGCTTGGATGCAGGGGCAGGCACTGAAGCTTTCTTT.

J is TRBJ2-5 and V is TRBV7-3, with 9 bases matching TRBD2. The CDR3 consists of 14 residues. V shed 8 bases and J 5 bases; nucleotides not matched to a gene: 9. Germline CDR1 and CDR2: SGHTA and FQGTGA. CDR3 amino acids: CASSQRGAGETQYF. The CDR3 DNA sequence: TGTGCCAGCTCTCAGCGGGGGGCCGGGGAGACCCAGTACTTC. Drawing the rest from reference TRBV7-3 and TRBJ2-5, the complete variable domain is GAGVSQTPSNKVTEKGKYVELRCDPISGHTALYWYRQSLGQGPEFLIYFQGTGAADDSGLPNDRFFAVRPEGSVSTLKIQRTERGDSAVYLCASSQRGAGETQYFGPGTRLLVL.

This clone was detected once. V is TRBV5-1 and J is TRBJ2-2; 9 nucleotides line up with TRBD1. The CDR3 extends over 16 amino acids. Germline assignment: CDR1 SGHRS and CDR2 YFSETQ. V was pared by 4 bases and J by 4 bases, with 8 bases of the junction left unmatched. As DNA, the CDR3 is TGCGCCAGCAGCGCGACAGGGGGACCGGGCACCGGGGAGCTGTTTTTT. Amino acid sequence: CASSATGGPGTGELFF.

This chain uses TRBV7-2 with TRBJ2-7, with 10 positions matching TRBD1. The CDR3 loop spans 16 amino acids. The V gene's germline CDR1 is SGHTA and CDR2 FQGNSA. Trimming at V came to 4 bases and at J to 4 bases, leaving 10 bases not matched to a gene. Here the CDR3 reads CASSSTETGGRYEQYF. The CDR3 nucleotides read TGTGCCAGCAGCTCAACTGAGACAGGGGGCCGGTACGAGCAGTACTTC.

The rearrangement uses TRBV29-1 and TRBJ2-7, with D unclear. This CDR3 comprises 11 residues. The germline V gene encodes CDR1 SQVTM and CDR2 ANQGSEA. The V gene lost 6 bases and the J gene lost 7 bases, with 13 bases spanning the gap. The CDR3 sequence is CSVLRVREQYF. The CDR3 coding sequence is TGCAGCGTCCTTCGGGTGCGGGAGCAGTACTTC.

The V call is TRBV5-1, the J call TRBJ1-1; D gene uncertain. V lost 0 bases and J lost 1, with 4 bases in between. The CDR3 is 13 residues long. CDR1 SGHRS and CDR2 YFSETQ come from the germline V gene. The CDR3 spells CASSLGANTEAFF. The CDR3, as DNA: TGCGCCAGCAGCTTGGGGGCGAACACTGAAGCTTTCTTT.

V and J are TRBV5-5 and TRBJ2-7; TRBD2 agrees at 7 bases. V lost 2 bases, J lost 4 bases, and 12 bases stayed unmatched. From germline, CDR1 is SGHKS and CDR2 YYEKEE (reference sequence). The CDR3 loop spans 16 amino acids. For the CDR3, the DNA is TGTGCCAGCAGCTTTGCTAGCGGAATGCAAAGTTACGAGCAGTACTTC. Its protein is CASSFASGMQSYEQYF.

The chain couples TRBV23-1 to TRBJ1-1, with D uncertain. TRBV23-1 is an open reading frame, and its role is uncertain. The CDR3 extends over 15 amino acids. V lost 0 bases, J lost 0 bases, and 8 bases lay in between. CDR3 residues: CASSQSEALNTEAFF. CDR3 in DNA: TGCGCCAGCAGTCAATCCGAGGCTTTGAACACTGAAGCTTTCTTT.